These T cell receptor beta chains were read from a single sample in a study of HIV-infected patients and healthy controls. A single record per CDR3 protein comes from TCRdb applying MiXCR to the 5' RACE reads. Found here are roughly 16,000 distinct CDR3 sequences, about 5% of them singletons; the top ten hold 1.5% to 2%. Source material: blood. These TCRs come from an adult in good health. The CDR3 runs from the conserved cysteine through the conserved F or W. Each record gives: V gene, CDR3 length, CDR3 protein.

v_call: TRBV7-2; cdr3_length: 15; cdr3_aa: CASSPGGYSTGELFF
v_call: TRBV19; cdr3_length: 15; cdr3_aa: CASSIGGDGNQPQHF
v_call: TRBV30; cdr3_length: 11; cdr3_aa: CAWGRRHEQFF
v_call: TRBV27; cdr3_length: 15; cdr3_aa: CASSFRDREQETQYF
v_call: TRBV5-1; cdr3_length: 13; cdr3_aa: CASSLGLQETQYF
v_call: TRBV2; cdr3_length: 16; cdr3_aa: CASRDPDSGGNQPQHF
v_call: TRBV10-2; cdr3_length: 13; cdr3_aa: CASTWGTNEKLFF
v_call: TRBV7-3; cdr3_length: 13; cdr3_aa: CASSLSLYNEQFF
v_call: TRBV20-1; cdr3_length: 10; cdr3_aa: CSVEAQPQHF
v_call: TRBV6-2/TRBV6-3; cdr3_length: 14; cdr3_aa: CASSYAGWDTEAFF
v_call: TRBV2; cdr3_length: 16; cdr3_aa: CASRRTGLIIQETQYF
v_call: TRBV28; cdr3_length: 15; cdr3_aa: CASSSGGYSGNTIYF
v_call: TRBV5-8; cdr3_length: 16; cdr3_aa: CASSRITWSLNTEAFF
v_call: TRBV7-9; cdr3_length: 11; cdr3_aa: CASSFGSEAFF
v_call: TRBV4-3; cdr3_length: 15; cdr3_aa: CASSAGATTNEKLFF
v_call: TRBV6-2/TRBV6-3; cdr3_length: 15; cdr3_aa: CASSYSRMSNYGYTF
v_call: TRBV7-2; cdr3_length: 12; cdr3_aa: CASSASGGSKYF
v_call: TRBV12-3/TRBV12-4; cdr3_length: 14; cdr3_aa: CASNAGQPNTEAFF
v_call: TRBV20-1; cdr3_length: 14; cdr3_aa: CSARNTRGRGKLFF
v_call: TRBV28; cdr3_length: 16; cdr3_aa: CASRLKSLGSKLEAFF
v_call: TRBV6-5; cdr3_length: 11; cdr3_aa: CASGQGAKAFF
v_call: TRBV29-1; cdr3_length: 12; cdr3_aa: CSVEQGSAEAFF
v_call: TRBV5-8; cdr3_length: 15; cdr3_aa: CASSWAGIGWYEQYF
v_call: TRBV7-2; cdr3_length: 16; cdr3_aa: CASSLGWAGGTDTQYF
v_call: TRBV20-1; cdr3_length: 13; cdr3_aa: CSATGEGGDTQYF
v_call: TRBV18; cdr3_length: 11; cdr3_aa: CASFGATEAFF
v_call: TRBV19; cdr3_length: 13; cdr3_aa: CATIPPQGTEAFF
v_call: TRBV6-2/TRBV6-3; cdr3_length: 15; cdr3_aa: CASSPEGGGGETQYF
v_call: TRBV12-5; cdr3_length: 12; cdr3_aa: CASGLAGNEQYF
v_call: TRBV7-8; cdr3_length: 15; cdr3_aa: CASSYTDSGYYEQYF
v_call: TRBV4-2; cdr3_length: 14; cdr3_aa: CASSQVTGPYEQYF
v_call: TRBV28; cdr3_length: 15; cdr3_aa: CASTTGGQGNQPQHF
v_call: TRBV28; cdr3_length: 13; cdr3_aa: CASRGLAGDTQYF
v_call: TRBV3-1; cdr3_length: 15; cdr3_aa: CASSQDSNSNQPQHF
v_call: TRBV7-7; cdr3_length: 15; cdr3_aa: CASSVGHHSGNTIYF
v_call: TRBV28; cdr3_length: 15; cdr3_aa: CASSFDRAENTEAFF
v_call: TRBV7-8; cdr3_length: 17; cdr3_aa: CASSLGDRGESNQPQHF
v_call: TRBV6-2/TRBV6-3; cdr3_length: 14; cdr3_aa: CASSYGVGYNEQFF
v_call: TRBV3-1; cdr3_length: 17; cdr3_aa: CASSQLRRGAMNTEAFF
v_call: TRBV9; cdr3_length: 14; cdr3_aa: CASSDTGLGTEAFF
v_call: TRBV6-6; cdr3_length: 14; cdr3_aa: CASRAAQGLYTQYF
v_call: TRBV5-5; cdr3_length: 13; cdr3_aa: CASSRDPNTEAFF
v_call: TRBV5-1; cdr3_length: 16; cdr3_aa: CASSLAGSIGYNEQFF
v_call: TRBV7-9; cdr3_length: 13; cdr3_aa: CASSPTGDETQYF
v_call: TRBV7-9; cdr3_length: 11; cdr3_aa: CASSSKDTQYF
v_call: TRBV6-5; cdr3_length: 14; cdr3_aa: CASRLIGTGNEAFF